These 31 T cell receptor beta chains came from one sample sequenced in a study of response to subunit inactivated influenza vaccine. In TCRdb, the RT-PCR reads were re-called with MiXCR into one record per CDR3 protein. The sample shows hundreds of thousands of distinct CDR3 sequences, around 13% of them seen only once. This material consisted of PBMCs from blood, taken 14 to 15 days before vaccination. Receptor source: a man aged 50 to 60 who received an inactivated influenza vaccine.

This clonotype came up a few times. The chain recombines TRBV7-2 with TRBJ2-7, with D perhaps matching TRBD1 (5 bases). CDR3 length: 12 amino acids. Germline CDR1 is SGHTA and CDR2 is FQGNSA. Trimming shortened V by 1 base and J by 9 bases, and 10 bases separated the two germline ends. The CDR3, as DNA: TGTGCCAGCAGCTTAGATGTGGGGCCGCAGTACTTC. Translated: CASSLDVGPQYF.

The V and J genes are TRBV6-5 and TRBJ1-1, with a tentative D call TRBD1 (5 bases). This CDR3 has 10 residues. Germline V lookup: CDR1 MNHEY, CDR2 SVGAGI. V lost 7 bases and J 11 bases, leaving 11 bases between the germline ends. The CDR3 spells CASNRPHAFF. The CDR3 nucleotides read TGTGCCAGCAACAGGCCTCATGCTTTCTTT.

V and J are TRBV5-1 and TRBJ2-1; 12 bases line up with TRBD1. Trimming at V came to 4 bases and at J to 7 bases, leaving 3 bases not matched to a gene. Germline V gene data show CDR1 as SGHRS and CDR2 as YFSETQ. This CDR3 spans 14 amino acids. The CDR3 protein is CASSGTGGLNEQFF. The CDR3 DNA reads TGCGCCAGCAGCGGGACAGGGGGCCTGAATGAGCAGTTCTTC.

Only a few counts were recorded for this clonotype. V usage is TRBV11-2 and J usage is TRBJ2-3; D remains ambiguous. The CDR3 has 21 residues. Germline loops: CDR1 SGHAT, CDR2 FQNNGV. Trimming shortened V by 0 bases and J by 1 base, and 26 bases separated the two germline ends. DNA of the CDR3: TGTGCCAGCAGCTTAGAGATGTTTAGTAGGTGGCAGGAGATACGCACAGATACGCAGTATTTT. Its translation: CASSLEMFSRWQEIRTDTQYF.

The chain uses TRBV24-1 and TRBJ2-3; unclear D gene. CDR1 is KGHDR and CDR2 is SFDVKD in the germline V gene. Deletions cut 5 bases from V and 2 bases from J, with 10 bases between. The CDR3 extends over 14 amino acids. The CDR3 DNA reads TGTGCCACCAGTGGGCCAGCTTCCACAGATACGCAGTATTTT. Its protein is CATSGPASTDTQYF.

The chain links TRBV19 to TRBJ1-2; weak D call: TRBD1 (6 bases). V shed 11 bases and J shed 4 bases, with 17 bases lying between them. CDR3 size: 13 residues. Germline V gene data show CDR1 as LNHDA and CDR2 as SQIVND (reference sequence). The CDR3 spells CAVSSGGAYGYTF. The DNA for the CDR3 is TGTGCCGTATCATCGGGGGGCGCCTATGGCTACACCTTC. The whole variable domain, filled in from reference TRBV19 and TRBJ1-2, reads DGGITQSPKYLFRKEGQNVTLSCEQNLNHDAMYWYRQDPGQGLRLIYYSQIVNDFQKGDIAEGYSVSREKKESFPLTVTSAQKNPTAFYLCAVSSGGAYGYTFGSGTRLTVV.

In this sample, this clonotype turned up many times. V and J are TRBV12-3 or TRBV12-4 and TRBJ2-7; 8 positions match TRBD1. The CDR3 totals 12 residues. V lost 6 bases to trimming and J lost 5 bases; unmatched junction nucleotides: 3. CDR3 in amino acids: CASSTTGDEQYF. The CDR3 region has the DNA TGTGCCAGCAGCACGACAGGGGACGAGCAGTACTTC.

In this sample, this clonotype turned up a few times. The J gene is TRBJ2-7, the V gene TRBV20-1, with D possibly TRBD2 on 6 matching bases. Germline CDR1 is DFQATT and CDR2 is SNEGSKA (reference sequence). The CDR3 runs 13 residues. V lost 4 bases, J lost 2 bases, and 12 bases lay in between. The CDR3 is CSANPWGAYEQYF. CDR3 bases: TGCAGTGCTAATCCATGGGGGGCCTACGAGCAGTACTTC.

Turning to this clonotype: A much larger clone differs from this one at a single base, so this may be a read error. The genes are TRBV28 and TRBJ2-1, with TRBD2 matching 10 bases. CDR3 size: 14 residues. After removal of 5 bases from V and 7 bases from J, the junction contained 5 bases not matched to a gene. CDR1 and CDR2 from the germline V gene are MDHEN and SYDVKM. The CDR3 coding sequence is TGTGCCAGCAGTCTAGCGGGAGACGAGAATGAGCAGTTCTTC. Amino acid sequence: CASSLAGDENEQFF.

CDR3 region: CSAYTGASYEQYF. CDR3 nucleotide sequence: TGCAGTGCTTACACAGGGGCCTCCTACGAGCAGTACTTC. This chain uses TRBV20-1 with TRBJ2-7, with 7 bases matching TRBD1. Trimming removed 5 bases from V and 0 bases from J; junction bases left unmatched: 4. This CDR3 contains 13 residues. Germline values: CDR1 DFQATT, CDR2 SNEGSKA (reference sequence).

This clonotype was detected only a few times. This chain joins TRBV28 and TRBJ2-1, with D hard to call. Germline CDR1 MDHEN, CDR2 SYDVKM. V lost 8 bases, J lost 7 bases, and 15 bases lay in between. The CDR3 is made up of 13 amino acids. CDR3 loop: CASLDPYGNEQFF. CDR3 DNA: TGTGCCAGCCTAGACCCTTATGGGAATGAGCAGTTCTTC.

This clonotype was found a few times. CDR3 DNA: TGCAGCGTTGGGCACCCCAAAGAGACCCAGTACTTC. Its translation is CSVGHPKETQYF. J is TRBJ2-5 and V is TRBV29-1; no clear D gene. The CDR3 has 12 amino acids. The germline gives CDR1 SQVTM, CDR2 ANQGSEA. V lost 4 bases and J lost 3, with 9 bases in between.

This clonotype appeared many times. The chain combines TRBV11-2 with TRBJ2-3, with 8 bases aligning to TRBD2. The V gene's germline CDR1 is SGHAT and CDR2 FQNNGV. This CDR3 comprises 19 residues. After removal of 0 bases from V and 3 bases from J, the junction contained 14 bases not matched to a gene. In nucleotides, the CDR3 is TGTGCCAGCAGCTTAGATCGCCAGTCGCGGGGGGAGCCTACAGATACGCAGTATTTT. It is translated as CASSLDRQSRGEPTDTQYF.

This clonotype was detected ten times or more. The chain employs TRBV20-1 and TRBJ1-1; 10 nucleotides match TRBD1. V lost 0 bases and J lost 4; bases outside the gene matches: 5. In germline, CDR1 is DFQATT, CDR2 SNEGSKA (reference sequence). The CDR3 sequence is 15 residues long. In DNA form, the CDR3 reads TGCAGTGCTAGAGATCCTGGGACAGGGGTCACTGAAGCTTTCTTT. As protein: CSARDPGTGVTEAFF.

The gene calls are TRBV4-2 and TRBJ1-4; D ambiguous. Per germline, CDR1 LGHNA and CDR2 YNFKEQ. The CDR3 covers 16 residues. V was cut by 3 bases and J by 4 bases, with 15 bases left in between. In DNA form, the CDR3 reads TGTGCCAGCAGCCAGGACCCGGTTGGACTTAATGAAAAACTGTTTTTT. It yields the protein CASSQDPVGLNEKLFF.

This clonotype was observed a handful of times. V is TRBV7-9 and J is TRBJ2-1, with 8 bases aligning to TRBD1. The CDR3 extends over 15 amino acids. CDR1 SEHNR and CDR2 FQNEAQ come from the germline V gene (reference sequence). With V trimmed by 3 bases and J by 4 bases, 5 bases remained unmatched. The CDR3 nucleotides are TGTGCCAGCAGCTTTAGCAGGGGGCTATACAATGAGCAGTTCTTC. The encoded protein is CASSFSRGLYNEQFF.

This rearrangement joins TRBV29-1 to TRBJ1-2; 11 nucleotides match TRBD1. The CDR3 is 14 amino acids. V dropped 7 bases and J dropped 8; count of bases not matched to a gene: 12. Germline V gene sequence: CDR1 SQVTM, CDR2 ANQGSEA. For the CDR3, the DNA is TGCAGCGCTCCCGGGACAGGGGGTCCGGGGGGCTACACCTTC. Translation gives CSAPGTGGPGGYTF.

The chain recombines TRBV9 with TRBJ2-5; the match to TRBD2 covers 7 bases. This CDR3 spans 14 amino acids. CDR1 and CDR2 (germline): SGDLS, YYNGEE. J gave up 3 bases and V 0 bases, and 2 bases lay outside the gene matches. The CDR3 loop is CASSVGGGKETQYF. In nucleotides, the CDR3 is TGTGCCAGCAGCGTAGGCGGGGGAAAAGAGACCCAGTACTTC. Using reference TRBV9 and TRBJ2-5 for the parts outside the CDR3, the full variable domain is DSGVTQTPKHLITATGQRVTLRCSPRSGDLSVYWYQQSLDQGLQFLIQYYNGEERAKGNILERFSAQQFPDLHSELNLSSLELGDSALYFCASSVGGGKETQYFGPGTRLLVL.

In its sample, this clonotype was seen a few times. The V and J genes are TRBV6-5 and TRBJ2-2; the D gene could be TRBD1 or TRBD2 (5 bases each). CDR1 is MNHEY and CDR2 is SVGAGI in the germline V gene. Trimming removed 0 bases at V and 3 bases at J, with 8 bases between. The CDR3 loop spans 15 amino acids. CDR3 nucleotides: TGTGCCAGCAGTTACTCCCCGGGACACACCGGGGAGCTGTTTTTT. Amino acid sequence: CASSYSPGHTGELFF.

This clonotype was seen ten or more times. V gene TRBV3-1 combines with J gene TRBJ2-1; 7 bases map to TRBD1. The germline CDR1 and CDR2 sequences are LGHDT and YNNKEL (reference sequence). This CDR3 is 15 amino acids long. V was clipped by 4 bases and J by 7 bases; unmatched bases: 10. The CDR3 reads CASSPNRGVGNEQFF. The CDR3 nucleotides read TGTGCCAGCAGCCCTAACAGGGGCGTCGGGAATGAGCAGTTCTTC.

The CDR3 DNA reads as TGCACCAGCAGCCCAGGGGAGGGACGTTCACCCCTCCACTTT. It yields the protein CTSSPGEGRSPLHF. The J gene is TRBJ1-6, the V gene TRBV1. TRBV1 is labeled a pseudogene. The CDR3 consists of 14 residues.

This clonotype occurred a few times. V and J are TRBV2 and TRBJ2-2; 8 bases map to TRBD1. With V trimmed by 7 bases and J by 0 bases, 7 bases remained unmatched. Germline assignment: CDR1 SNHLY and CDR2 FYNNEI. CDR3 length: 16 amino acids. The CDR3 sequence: CASTFDRGANTGELFF. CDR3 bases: TGTGCCAGCACCTTCGACAGGGGCGCGAACACCGGGGAGCTGTTTTTT.

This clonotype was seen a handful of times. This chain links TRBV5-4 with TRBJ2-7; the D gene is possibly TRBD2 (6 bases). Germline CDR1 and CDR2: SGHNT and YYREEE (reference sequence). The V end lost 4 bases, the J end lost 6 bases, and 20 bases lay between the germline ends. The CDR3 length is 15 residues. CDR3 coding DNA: TGTGCCAGCAGCATTGGGGGGTCGAGGATGGGCGAGCAGTACTTC. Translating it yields CASSIGGSRMGEQYF.

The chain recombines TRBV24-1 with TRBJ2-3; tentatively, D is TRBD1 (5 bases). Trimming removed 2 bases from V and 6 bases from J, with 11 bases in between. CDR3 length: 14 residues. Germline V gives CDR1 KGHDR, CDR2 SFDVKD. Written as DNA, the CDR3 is TGTGCCACCAGTGATTCAGGGATTATGGATACGCAGTATTTT. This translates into CATSDSGIMDTQYF.

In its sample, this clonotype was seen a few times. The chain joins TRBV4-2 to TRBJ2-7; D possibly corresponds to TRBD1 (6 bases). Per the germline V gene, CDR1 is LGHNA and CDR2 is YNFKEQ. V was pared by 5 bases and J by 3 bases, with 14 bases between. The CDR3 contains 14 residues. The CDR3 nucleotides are TGTGCCAGCAGCGGTACGGACAGCGTCTACGAGCAGTACTTC. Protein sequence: CASSGTDSVYEQYF.

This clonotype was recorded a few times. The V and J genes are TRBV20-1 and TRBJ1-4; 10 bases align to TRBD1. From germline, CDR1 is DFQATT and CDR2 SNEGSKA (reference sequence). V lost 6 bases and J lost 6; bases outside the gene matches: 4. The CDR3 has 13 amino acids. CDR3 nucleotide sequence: TGCAGTGCACCCGGACAGGGGGATGAAAAACTGTTTTTT. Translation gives CSAPGQGDEKLFF.

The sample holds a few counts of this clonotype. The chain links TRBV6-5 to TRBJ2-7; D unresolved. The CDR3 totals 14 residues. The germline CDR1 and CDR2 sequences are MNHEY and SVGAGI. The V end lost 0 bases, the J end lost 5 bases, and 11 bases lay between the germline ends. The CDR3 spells CASSYSTIANEQYF. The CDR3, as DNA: TGTGCCAGCAGTTACTCGACGATAGCCAACGAGCAGTACTTC.

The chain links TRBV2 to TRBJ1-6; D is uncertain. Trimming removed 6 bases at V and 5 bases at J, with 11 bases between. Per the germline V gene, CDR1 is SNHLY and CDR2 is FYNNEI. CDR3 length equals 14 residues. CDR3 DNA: TGTGCCAGCAGCGATAGTGGTGATAATTCACCCCTCCACTTT. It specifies CASSDSGDNSPLHF.

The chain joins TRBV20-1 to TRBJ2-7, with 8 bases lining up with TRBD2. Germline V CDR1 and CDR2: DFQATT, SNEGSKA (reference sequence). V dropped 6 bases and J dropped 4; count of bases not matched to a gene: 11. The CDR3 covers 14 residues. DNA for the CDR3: TGCAGTGCCGTCGACAACGGGGGGGCTTACGAGCAGTACTTC. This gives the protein CSAVDNGGAYEQYF.

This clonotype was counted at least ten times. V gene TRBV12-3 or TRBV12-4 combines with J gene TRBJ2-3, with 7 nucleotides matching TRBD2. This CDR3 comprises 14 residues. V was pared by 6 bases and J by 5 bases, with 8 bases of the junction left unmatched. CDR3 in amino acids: CASSSTSPGDTQYF. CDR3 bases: TGTGCCAGCAGCTCGACTAGCCCTGGAGATACGCAGTATTTT.

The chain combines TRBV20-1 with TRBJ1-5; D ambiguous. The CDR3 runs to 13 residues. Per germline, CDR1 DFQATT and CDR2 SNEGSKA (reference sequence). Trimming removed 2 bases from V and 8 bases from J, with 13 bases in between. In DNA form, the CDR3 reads TGCAGTGCTAGATCAAACATTGAAAAGCCCCAGCATTTT. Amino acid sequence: CSARSNIEKPQHF.